This TCR beta chain derives from a study of preoperative IRX-2 immunotherapy in early breast cancer. Treatment given: preoperative locoregional IRX-2 cytokine immunotherapy. Patients received preoperative, locoregional IRX-2 cytokine immunotherapy in a phase Ib study. The data were produced by immunoSEQ multiplex PCR, yet TCRdb's version contains in-frame clones alone and is incomplete. Of under 40,000 clones in the sample, about 95% are singletons; the top ten hold about 6%. This clone turned up a few times. This sample was taken from a patient treated with IRX-2 immunotherapy. The TCR comes from a human donor with breast cancer.

The CDR3 DNA follows: TGTGCCAGCAGCCCCTCACTCGGATATGGCTACACCTTC. Amino acid sequence: CASSPSLGYGYTF. This rearrangement joins TRBV14 to TRBJ1-2; D gene uncertain. The CDR3 length is 13 residues. The ends were cut back, 4 bases at V and 5 bases at J, with 11 bases in the middle. Germline V gene sequence: CDR1 SGHDN, CDR2 FVKESK.